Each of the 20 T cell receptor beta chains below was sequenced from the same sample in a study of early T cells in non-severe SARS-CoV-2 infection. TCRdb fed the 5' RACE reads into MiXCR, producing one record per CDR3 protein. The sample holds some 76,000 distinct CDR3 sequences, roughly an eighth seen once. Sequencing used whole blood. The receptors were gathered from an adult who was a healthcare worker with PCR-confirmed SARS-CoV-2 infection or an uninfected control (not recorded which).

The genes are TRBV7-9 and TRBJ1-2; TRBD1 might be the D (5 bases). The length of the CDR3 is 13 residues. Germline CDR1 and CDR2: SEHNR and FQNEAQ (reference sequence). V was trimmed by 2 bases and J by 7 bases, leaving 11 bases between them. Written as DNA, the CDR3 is TGTGCCAGCAGCTTAAAAGGGGATCCTGGCTACACCTTC. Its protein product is CASSLKGDPGYTF.

Here the CDR3 reads CAITQSAGGANTGELFF. The CDR3 region has the DNA TGTGCCATCACTCAAAGCGCGGGGGGCGCAAACACCGGGGAGCTGTTTTTT. J is TRBJ2-2 and V is TRBV10-3; TRBD2 aligns across 8 bases. V lost 7 bases to trimming and J lost 2 bases; unmatched junction nucleotides: 12. This CDR3 contains 17 residues. Germline V gene sequence: CDR1 ENHRY, CDR2 SYGVKD.

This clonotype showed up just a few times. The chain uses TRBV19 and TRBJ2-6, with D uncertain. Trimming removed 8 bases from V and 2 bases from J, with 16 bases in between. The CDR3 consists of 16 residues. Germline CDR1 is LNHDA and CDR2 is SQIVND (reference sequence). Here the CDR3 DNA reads TGTGCCAGTCAGGAAGAGAGTGTTACTGGGGCCAACGTCCTGACTTTC. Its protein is CASQEESVTGANVLTF.

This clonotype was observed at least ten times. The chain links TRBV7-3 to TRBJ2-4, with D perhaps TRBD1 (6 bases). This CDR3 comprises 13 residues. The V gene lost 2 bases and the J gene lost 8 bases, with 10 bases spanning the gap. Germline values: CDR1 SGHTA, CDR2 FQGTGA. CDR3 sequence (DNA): TGTGCCAGCAGCTTAGGGGGCGCGGACATTCAGTACTTC. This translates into CASSLGGADIQYF. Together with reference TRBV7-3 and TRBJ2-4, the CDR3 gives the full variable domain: GAGVSQTPSNKVTEKGKYVELRCDPISGHTALYWYRQSLGQGPEFLIYFQGTGAADDSGLPNDRFFAVRPEGSVSTLKIQRTERGDSAVYLCASSLGGADIQYFGAGTRLSVL.

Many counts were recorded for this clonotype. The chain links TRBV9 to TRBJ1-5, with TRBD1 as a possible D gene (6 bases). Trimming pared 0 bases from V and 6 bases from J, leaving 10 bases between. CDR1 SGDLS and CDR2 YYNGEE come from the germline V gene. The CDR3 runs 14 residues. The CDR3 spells CASSVGGATQPQHF. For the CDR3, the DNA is TGTGCCAGCAGCGTAGGGGGGGCGACTCAGCCCCAGCATTTT.

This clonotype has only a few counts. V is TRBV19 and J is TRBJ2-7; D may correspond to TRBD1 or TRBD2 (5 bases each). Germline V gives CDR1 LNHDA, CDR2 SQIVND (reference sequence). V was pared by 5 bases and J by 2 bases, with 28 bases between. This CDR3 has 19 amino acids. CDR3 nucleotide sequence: TGTGCCAGTAGTTCACAAATCGTAAGCCGGGGCCGGATAGCCTACGAGCAGTACTTC. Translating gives CASSSQIVSRGRIAYEQYF.

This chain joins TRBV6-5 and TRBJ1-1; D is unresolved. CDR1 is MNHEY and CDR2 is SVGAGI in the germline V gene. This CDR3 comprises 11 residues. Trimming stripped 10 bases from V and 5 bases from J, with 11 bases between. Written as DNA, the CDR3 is TGTGCCACCCAATTGCCGACTGAAGCTTTCTTT. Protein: CATQLPTEAFF.

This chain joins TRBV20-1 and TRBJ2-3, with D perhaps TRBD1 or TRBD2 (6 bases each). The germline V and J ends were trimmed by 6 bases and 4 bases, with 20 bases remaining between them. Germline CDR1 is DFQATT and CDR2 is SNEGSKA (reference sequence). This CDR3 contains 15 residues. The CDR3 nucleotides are TGCAGTGCCCTACACTTTGAGGGGGGCGCAGATACGCAGTATTTT. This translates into CSALHFEGGADTQYF.

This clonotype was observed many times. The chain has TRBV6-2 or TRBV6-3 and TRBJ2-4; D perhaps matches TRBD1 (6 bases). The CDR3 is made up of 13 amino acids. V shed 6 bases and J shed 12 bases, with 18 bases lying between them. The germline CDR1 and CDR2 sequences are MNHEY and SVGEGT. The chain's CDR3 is CASRDRTRKHQYF. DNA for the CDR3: TGTGCCAGCAGGGACAGAACCCGAAAACATCAGTACTTC.

CDR3 sequence: CASSLTGGQNNEQFF. The CDR3 DNA reads TGTGCCAGCAGTTTGACAGGGGGCCAGAACAATGAGCAGTTCTTC. The J gene is TRBJ2-1, the V gene TRBV12-3 or TRBV12-4; 10 nucleotides align to TRBD1. The length of the CDR3 is 15 residues. Germline trimming cut 3 bases from V and 5 bases from J; bases unmatched to any gene: 4.

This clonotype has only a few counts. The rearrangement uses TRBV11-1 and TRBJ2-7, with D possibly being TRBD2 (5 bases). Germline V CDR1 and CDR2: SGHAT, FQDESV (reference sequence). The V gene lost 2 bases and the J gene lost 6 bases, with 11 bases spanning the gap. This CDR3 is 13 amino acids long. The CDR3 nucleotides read TGTGCCAGCAGCTTACGGCCGGGGAGCGAGCAGTACTTC. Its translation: CASSLRPGSEQYF.

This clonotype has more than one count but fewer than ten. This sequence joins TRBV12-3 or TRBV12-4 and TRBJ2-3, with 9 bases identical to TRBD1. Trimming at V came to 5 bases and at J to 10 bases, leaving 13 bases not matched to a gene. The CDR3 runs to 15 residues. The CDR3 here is CASSGTGTGSFAQYF. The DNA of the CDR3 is TGTGCCAGCAGTGGAACCGGGACAGGGAGTTTTGCGCAGTATTTT.

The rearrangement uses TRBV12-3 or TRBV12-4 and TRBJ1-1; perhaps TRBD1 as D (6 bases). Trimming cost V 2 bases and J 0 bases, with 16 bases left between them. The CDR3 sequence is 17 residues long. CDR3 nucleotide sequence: TGTGCCAGCAGTTTAAAGGGACACATACTTATGAACACTGAAGCTTTCTTT. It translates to CASSLKGHILMNTEAFF.

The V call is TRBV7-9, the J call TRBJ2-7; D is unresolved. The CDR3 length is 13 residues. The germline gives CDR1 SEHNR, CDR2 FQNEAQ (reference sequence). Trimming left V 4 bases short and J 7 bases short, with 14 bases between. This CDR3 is CASSWGSYLEQYF. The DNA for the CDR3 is TGTGCCAGCAGCTGGGGATCGTACCTTGAGCAGTACTTC.

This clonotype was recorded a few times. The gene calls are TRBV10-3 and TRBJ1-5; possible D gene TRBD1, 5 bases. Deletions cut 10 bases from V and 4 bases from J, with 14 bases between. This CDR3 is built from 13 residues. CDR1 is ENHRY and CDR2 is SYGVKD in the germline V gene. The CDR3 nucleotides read TGTGCCACCACACGGGGGGTAAATCAGCCCCAGCATTTT. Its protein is CATTRGVNQPQHF.

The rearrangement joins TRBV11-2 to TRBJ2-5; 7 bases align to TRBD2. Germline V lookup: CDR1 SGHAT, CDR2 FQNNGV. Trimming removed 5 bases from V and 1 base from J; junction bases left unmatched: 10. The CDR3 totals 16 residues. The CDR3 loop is CASSPLGRGTQETQYF. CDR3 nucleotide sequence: TGTGCCAGCAGCCCCCTGGGGCGGGGGACCCAAGAGACCCAGTACTTC.

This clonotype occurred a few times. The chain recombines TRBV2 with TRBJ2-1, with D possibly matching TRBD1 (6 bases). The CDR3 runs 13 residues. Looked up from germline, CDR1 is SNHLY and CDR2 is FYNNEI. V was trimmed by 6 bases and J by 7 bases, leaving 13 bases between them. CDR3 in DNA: TGTGCCAGCAGCCGACAGGTGTCGAATGAGCAGTTCTTC. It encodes CASSRQVSNEQFF.

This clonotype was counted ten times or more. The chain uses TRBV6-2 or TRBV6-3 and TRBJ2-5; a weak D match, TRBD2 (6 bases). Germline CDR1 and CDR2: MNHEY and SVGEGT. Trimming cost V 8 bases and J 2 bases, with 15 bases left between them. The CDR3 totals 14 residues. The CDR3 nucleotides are TGTGCCAGCGTGGGGGGATTTGATCAAGAGACCCAGTACTTC. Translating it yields CASVGGFDQETQYF.

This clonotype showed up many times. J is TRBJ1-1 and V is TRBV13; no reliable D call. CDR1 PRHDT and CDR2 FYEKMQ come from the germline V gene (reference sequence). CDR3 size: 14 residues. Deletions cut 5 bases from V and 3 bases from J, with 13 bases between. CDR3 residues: CASSPSPGDTEAFF. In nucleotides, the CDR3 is TGTGCCAGCAGCCCTTCACCTGGAGACACTGAAGCTTTCTTT.

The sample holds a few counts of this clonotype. The CDR3 reads CSVGAPNTEAFF. CDR3 sequence (DNA): TGCAGCGTGGGAGCTCCGAACACTGAAGCTTTCTTT. The V call is TRBV29-1, the J call TRBJ1-1, with no clear D. Between the trimmed V and J ends, which lost 6 bases and 1 base, there was a span of 9 bases. The germline V gene encodes CDR1 SQVTM and CDR2 ANQGSEA. The CDR3 covers 12 residues. The full variable domain, rest sourced from reference TRBV29-1 and TRBJ1-1, is SAVISQKPSRDICQRGTSLTIQCQVDSQVTMMFWYRQQPGQSLTLIATANQGSEATYESGFVIDKFPISRPNLTFSTLTVSNMSPEDSSIYLCSVGAPNTEAFFGQGTRLTVV.